Presented here are 14 T cell receptor beta chains from one specimen sequenced in a study of blood T cell repertoires in COVID-19. Only in-frame clones appear in the TCRdb table, and some are missing; sequencing was by immunoSEQ multiplex PCR. This repertoire shows a few hundred thousand clones, approximately 90% found once; its top ten account for roughly an eighth. Sequencing input: peripheral blood. The receptor source for this set is a woman in her forties or fifties with COVID-19, enrolled during active disease.

In nucleotides, the CDR3 is TGTGCCAGCAGCGTAGGAGGTAGCGGGGTAGGAGAGCAGTTCTTC. Protein sequence: CASSVGGSGVGEQFF. This chain connects TRBV9 to TRBJ2-1; 8 nucleotides match TRBD2. V was clipped by 0 bases and J by 10 bases; unmatched bases: 9. The CDR3 covers 15 residues. CDR1 is SGDLS and CDR2 is YYNGEE in the germline V gene.

This clone was found once. The rearrangement uses TRBV30 and TRBJ1-1; a possible D gene is TRBD1 (6 bases). The length of the CDR3 is 11 residues. Germline V CDR1 and CDR2: GTSNPN, SVGIG (reference sequence). The V gene lost 5 bases and the J gene lost 8 bases, with 12 bases spanning the gap. CDR3 loop: CAWGGLQEAFF. In DNA, the CDR3 is TGTGCCTGGGGGGGCCTTCAAGAAGCTTTCTTT.

Here the CDR3 reads CASAGGAETQYF. CDR3 in DNA: TGTGCCAGTGCCGGGGGGGCAGAGACCCAGTACTTC. The rearrangement uses TRBV19 and TRBJ2-5; 8 positions agree with TRBD2. This CDR3 has 12 residues. Germline loops: CDR1 LNHDA, CDR2 SQIVND (reference sequence). V gave up 8 bases and J gave up 4 bases; unmatched junction bases: 3.

This clone was counted a few times. The rearrangement links TRBV12-5 to TRBJ1-1; D may be TRBD1 (6 bases). Germline CDR1 and CDR2: LGHNT and FRNRAP. The CDR3 covers 15 residues. V was pared by 8 bases and J by 1 base, with 17 bases between. The CDR3 protein is CASRRWDTQNTEAFF. The CDR3 region has the DNA TGTGCTAGTCGTCGGTGGGACACGCAGAACACTGAAGCTTTCTTT.

The chain carries TRBV7-3 and TRBJ1-1; D unresolved. Trimming shortened V by 0 bases and J by 1 base, and 9 bases separated the two germline ends. The CDR3 has 15 amino acids. CDR1 and CDR2 (germline): SGHTA, FQGTGA. The CDR3 DNA is TGTGCCAGCAGCTTAACCTCCCGACAGAACACTGAAGCTTTCTTT. This encodes CASSLTSRQNTEAFF.

The chain links TRBV18 to TRBJ1-5; no firm D call. Germline V lookup: CDR1 KGHSH, CDR2 LQKENI. This CDR3 contains 19 residues. Trimming took 1 base from V and 0 from J, leaving 19 bases between them. The CDR3 DNA reads as TGTGCCAGCTCACCACGACCTGGACTGGCGGGCTATAGCAATCAGCCCCAGCATTTT. The encoded protein is CASSPRPGLAGYSNQPQHF.

V is TRBV19 and J is TRBJ1-2; D unclear. The CDR3 extends over 13 amino acids. The ends were cut back, 6 bases at V and 2 bases at J, with 10 bases in the middle. Germline V gives CDR1 LNHDA, CDR2 SQIVND (reference sequence). The CDR3 bases are TGTGCCAGTAGCCCCTCCGAGAACTATGGCTACACCTTC. Translated: CASSPSENYGYTF.

The chain combines TRBV5-1 with TRBJ1-4, with D possibly matching TRBD1 (5 bases). V lost 0 bases and J 8 bases, leaving 17 bases between the germline ends. This CDR3 is built from 16 residues. Germline V gene data show CDR1 as SGHRS and CDR2 as YFSETQ. CDR3 region: CASSLDPGEGKEKLFF. DNA for the CDR3: TGCGCCAGCAGCTTGGATCCGGGGGAAGGGAAGGAAAAACTGTTTTTT.

There are a few counts of this clone. The gene calls are TRBV7-9 and TRBJ1-1; TRBD1 might be the D (5 bases). The CDR3 sequence is 14 residues long. Germline values: CDR1 SEHNR, CDR2 FQNEAQ (reference sequence). V lost 1 base, J lost 3 bases, and 9 bases lay in between. The CDR3 loop is CASSLETDYTEAFF. The CDR3 DNA is TGTGCCAGCAGCTTAGAGACAGATTACACTGAAGCTTTCTTT.

This sequence joins TRBV5-1 and TRBJ1-1; possibly TRBD1 for D (6 bases). The ends were cut back, 1 base at V and 2 bases at J, with 18 bases in the middle. CDR3 size: 17 residues. CDR1 is SGHRS and CDR2 is YFSETQ in the germline V gene. DNA of the CDR3: TGCGCCAGCAGCTTGAATAGCAGGTTAGGGGGAAACACTGAAGCTTTCTTT. Translating it yields CASSLNSRLGGNTEAFF.

This clone was recorded only once. CDR3 residues: CAWSVRGLENTIYF. The CDR3 DNA sequence: TGTGCCTGGAGTGTACGGGGGTTGGAAAACACCATATATTTT. V gene TRBV30 combines with J gene TRBJ1-3; D might be TRBD1 (5 bases). Per the germline V gene, CDR1 is GTSNPN and CDR2 is SVGIG (reference sequence). The CDR3 loop spans 14 amino acids. The ends were cut back, 0 bases at V and 6 bases at J, with 12 bases in the middle.

Here the CDR3 DNA reads TGCGCCAGCAGGGCTAGCGGGGACACAGATACGCAGTATTTT. It specifies CASRASGDTDTQYF. The chain combines TRBV5-1 with TRBJ2-3; 9 bases fit TRBD2. The J segment lost 2 bases and the V segment lost 5 bases, leaving 3 bases of the junction unmatched. In germline, CDR1 is SGHRS, CDR2 YFSETQ. CDR3 size: 14 residues.

J is TRBJ2-7 and V is TRBV9; tentatively, D is TRBD2 (6 bases). The CDR3 has 15 amino acids. The V end lost 2 bases, the J end lost 0 bases, and 12 bases lay between the germline ends. CDR1 and CDR2 (germline): SGDLS, YYNGEE. CDR3 sequence reads: CASSVGDGSSYEQYF. The CDR3 DNA sequence: TGTGCCAGCAGCGTGGGTGACGGGAGCTCCTACGAGCAGTACTTC.

This clone was seen once. The chain uses TRBV5-1 and TRBJ1-1; TRBD1 is a possible D gene (5 bases). The CDR3 sequence is 14 residues long. In germline, CDR1 is SGHRS, CDR2 YFSETQ. V dropped 4 bases and J dropped 5 bases, with 15 bases sitting between them. In DNA form, the CDR3 reads TGCGCCAGCAGCCTACGGCAGGAGGGGACTGAAGCTTTCTTT. This encodes CASSLRQEGTEAFF.